This TCR beta chain comes out of a study of shared clonotypes between healthy human individuals. Original analysis: Quality scores were absent from the junction-only immunoSEQ sequences, so filtering differed. Only in-frame clones appear in the TCRdb table, and some are missing; sequencing was by immunoSEQ multiplex PCR. V and J calls and clone size follow that table, whereas D and trimming were derived from the DNA. Of roughly 2.5 million clones listed, 85% to 95% are singletons. V lost 4 bases and J 3 bases, leaving 9 bases between the germline ends. The CDR3 is 13 amino acids. The germline V gene has CDR1 SGHRS and CDR2 YFSETQ.

This clonotype was obtained from a man aged 18 to 30 in good health. The sequenced material came from naive CD4+ T cells sorted from blood. As for subset: CD45RA+ positively selected. This chain connects TRBV5-1 to TRBJ2-3, with TRBD1 as a possible D gene (5 bases). CDR3 residues: CASSNPGTDTQYF. The CDR3 bases are TGCGCCAGCAGCAACCCAGGGACAGATACGCAGTATTTT.